Listed below are T cell receptor beta chains from one sample, sequenced in a study of cytomegalovirus exposure and HLA in healthy donors. Data came from immunoSEQ multiplex PCR; TCRdb stores just in-frame clones and leaves some out. The table lists about 130,000 clones, 75% to 80% of them singletons. The sample consisted of PBMCs. The receptors here all came from a man aged 25 to 45 in good health and CMV-seronegative. The CDR3 runs from the conserved cysteine through the conserved F or W. The D gene is left open where the match is weak. The size of a clone is reported for some rows only, either as once, few or many, or as a class for expanded clones.

len	d_gene	j_gene	abundance	v_gene	CDR3aa	CDR3nt
14	-	TRBJ2-1	-	TRBV5-1	CASSLVASVDEQFF	TGCGCCAGCAGCTTGGTCGCTAGTGTGGATGAGCAGTTCTTC
14	-	TRBJ2-7	-	TRBV5-6	CASSLGAYSYEQYF	TGTGCCAGCAGCTTGGGAGCGTACTCCTACGAGCAGTACTTC
15	TRBD2	TRBJ2-1	few	TRBV6-4	CASSEREATYNEQFF	TGTGCCAGCAGTGAACGGGAGGCCACTTACAATGAGCAGTTCTTC
16	TRBD2	TRBJ2-3	-	TRBV4-1	CASSQSGTSGRDTQYF	TGCGCCAGCAGCCAGTCCGGGACTAGCGGGAGGGATACGCAGTATTTT
14	-	TRBJ1-6	-	TRBV6-5	CASSYSGGNSPLHF	TGTGCCAGCAGTTACTCGGGGGGGAATTCACCCCTCCACTTT
12	-	TRBJ1-3	-	TRBV6-1	CASTKPHDTIYF	TGTGCCAGCACGAAGCCGCATGACACCATATATTTT
13	-	TRBJ1-1	-	TRBV9	CASSLGQNTEAFF	TGTGCCAGCAGCCTCGGACAGAACACTGAAGCTTTCTTT
15	TRBD2	TRBJ2-3	-	TRBV29-1	CSVLLAGGPADTQYF	TGCAGCGTCCTACTAGCGGGAGGGCCCGCAGATACGCAGTATTTT
12	-	TRBJ1-4	few	TRBV5-5	CASSLATRELFF	TGTGCCAGCAGCTTGGCCACCCGGGAACTGTTTTTT
13	-	TRBJ2-7	-	TRBV7-6	CASSSGDSYEQYF	TGTGCCAGCAGCTCAGGGGACTCCTACGAGCAGTACTTC
13	TRBD1	TRBJ1-2	-	TRBV2	CASSQGQGNGYTF	TGTGCCAGCAGCCAGGGACAGGGTAATGGCTACACCTTC
17	-	TRBJ2-3	-	TRBV5-1	CASSLLSGLLSTDTQYF	TGCGCCAGCAGCTTGCTTTCGGGACTCCTAAGCACAGATACGCAGTATTTT
13	TRBD1	TRBJ1-1	-	TRBV30	CAWSGQGASEAFF	TGTGCCTGGAGCGGACAGGGGGCTTCTGAAGCTTTCTTT
13	-	TRBJ1-2	few	TRBV9	CASSVVAGNGYTF	TGTGCCAGCAGCGTAGTTGCGGGTAATGGCTACACCTTC